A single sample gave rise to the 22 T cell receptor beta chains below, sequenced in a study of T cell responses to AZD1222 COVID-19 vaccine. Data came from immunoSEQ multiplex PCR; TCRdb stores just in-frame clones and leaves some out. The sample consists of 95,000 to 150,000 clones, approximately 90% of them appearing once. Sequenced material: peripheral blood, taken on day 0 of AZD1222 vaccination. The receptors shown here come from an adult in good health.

The CDR3 sequence: CATSRDPGAGETEAFF. The CDR3 bases are TGTGCCACCAGCAGAGATCCGGGGGCGGGTGAAACTGAAGCTTTCTTT. The rearrangement links TRBV15 to TRBJ1-1, with a possible D match to TRBD1 (6 bases). V lost 0 bases and J lost 5, with 16 bases in between. The CDR3 is 16 residues long. Germline CDR1 reads LNHNV; CDR2 reads YYDKDF (reference sequence).

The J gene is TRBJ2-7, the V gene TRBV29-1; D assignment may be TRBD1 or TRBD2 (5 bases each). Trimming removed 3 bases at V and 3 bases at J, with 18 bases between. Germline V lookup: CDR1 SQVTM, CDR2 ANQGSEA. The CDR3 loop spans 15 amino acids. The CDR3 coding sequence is TGCAGCGTTGACTTCGGAAGAGGGGCTCTCTACGAGCAGTACTTC. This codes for CSVDFGRGALYEQYF.

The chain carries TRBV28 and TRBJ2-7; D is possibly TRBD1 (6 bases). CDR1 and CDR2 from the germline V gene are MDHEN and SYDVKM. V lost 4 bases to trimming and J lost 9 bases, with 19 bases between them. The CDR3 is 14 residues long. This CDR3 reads CASSSMDSVGSQYF. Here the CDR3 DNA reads TGTGCCAGCAGTTCCATGGACAGTGTAGGGTCGCAGTACTTC.

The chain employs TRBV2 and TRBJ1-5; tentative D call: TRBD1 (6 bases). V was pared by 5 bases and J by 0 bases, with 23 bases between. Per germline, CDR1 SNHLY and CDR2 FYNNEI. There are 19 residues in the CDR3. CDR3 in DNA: TGTGCCAGCAGTTCCCCCCCAAGGCGACAGGCCGATAGCAATCAGCCCCAGCATTTT. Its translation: CASSSPPRRQADSNQPQHF.

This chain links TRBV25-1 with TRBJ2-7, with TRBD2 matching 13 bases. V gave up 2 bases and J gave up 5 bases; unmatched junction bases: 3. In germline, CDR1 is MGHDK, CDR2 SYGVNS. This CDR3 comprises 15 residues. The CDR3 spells CASSEGLAGAHEQYF. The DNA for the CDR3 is TGTGCCAGCAGTGAAGGACTAGCGGGAGCCCACGAGCAGTACTTC.

Written as DNA, the CDR3 is TGCAGCGTTGACCCGATGAACACTGAAGCTTTCTTT. Its translation is CSVDPMNTEAFF. This chain joins TRBV29-1 and TRBJ1-1; D is unresolved. CDR3 length: 12 residues. V lost 3 bases and J 0 bases, leaving 5 bases between the germline ends. Germline V CDR1 and CDR2: SQVTM, ANQGSEA.

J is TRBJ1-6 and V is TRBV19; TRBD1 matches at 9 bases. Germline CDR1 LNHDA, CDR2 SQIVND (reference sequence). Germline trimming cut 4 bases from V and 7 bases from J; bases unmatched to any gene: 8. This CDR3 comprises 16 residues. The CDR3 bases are TGTGCCAGTAGTACTACAGGGGGCTCGGGGAATTCACCCCTCCACTTT. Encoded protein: CASSTTGGSGNSPLHF.

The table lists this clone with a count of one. The DNA for the CDR3 is TGTGCCAGCAGGTACCGACAGGGGGTCTACGAGCAGTACTTC. It encodes CASRYRQGVYEQYF. This sequence joins TRBV2 and TRBJ2-7; TRBD1 aligns across 9 bases. J lost 3 bases, V lost 6 bases, and 6 bases had no gene match. This CDR3 is 14 amino acids long. Germline-derived CDR1 and CDR2 are SNHLY and FYNNEI.

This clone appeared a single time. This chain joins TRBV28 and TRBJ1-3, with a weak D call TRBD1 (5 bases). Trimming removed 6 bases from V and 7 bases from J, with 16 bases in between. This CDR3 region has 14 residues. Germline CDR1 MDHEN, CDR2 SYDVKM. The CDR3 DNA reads TGTGCCAGCAGCCGATCGAGGGACGCCAACACCATATATTTT. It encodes CASSRSRDANTIYF.

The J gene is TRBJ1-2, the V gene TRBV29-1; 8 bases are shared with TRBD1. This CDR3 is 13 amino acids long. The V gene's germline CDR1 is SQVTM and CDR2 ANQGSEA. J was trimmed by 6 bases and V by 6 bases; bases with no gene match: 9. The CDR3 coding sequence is TGCAGCGTCGCCACAGGGGGTGGTCATGGCTACACCTTC. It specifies CSVATGGGHGYTF.

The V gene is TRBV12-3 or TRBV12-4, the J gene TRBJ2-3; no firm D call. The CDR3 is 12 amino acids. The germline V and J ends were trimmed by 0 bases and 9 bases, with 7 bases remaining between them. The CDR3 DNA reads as TGTGCCAGCAGTTTAGCGGGGAACACGCAGTATTTT. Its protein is CASSLAGNTQYF.

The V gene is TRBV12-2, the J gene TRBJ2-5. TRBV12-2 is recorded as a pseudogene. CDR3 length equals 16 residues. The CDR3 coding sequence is TGTGCAAGTCGCTTAGGGGACCCCGATTGGCAAGAGACCCAGTACTTC. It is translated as CASRLGDPDWQETQYF.

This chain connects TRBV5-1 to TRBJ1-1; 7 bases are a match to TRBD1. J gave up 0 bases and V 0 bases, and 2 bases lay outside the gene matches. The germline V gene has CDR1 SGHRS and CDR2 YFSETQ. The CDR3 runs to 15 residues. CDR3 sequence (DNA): TGCGCCAGCAGCTTGGCACAGGGGCTGAACACTGAAGCTTTCTTT. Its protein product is CASSLAQGLNTEAFF.

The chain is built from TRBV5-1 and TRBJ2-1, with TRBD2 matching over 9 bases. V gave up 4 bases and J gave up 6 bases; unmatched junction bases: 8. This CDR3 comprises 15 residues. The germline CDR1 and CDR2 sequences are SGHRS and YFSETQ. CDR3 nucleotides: TGCGCCAGCAGCCGGGAGGGACTAGCAGTCAATGAGCAGTTCTTC. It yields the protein CASSREGLAVNEQFF.

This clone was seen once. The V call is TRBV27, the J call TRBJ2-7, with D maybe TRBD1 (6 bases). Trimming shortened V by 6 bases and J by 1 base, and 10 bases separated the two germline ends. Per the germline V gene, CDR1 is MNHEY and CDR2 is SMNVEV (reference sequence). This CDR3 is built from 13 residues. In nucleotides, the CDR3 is TGTGCCAGCAGAAAGGGGGATTCCTACGAGCAGTACTTC. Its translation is CASRKGDSYEQYF.

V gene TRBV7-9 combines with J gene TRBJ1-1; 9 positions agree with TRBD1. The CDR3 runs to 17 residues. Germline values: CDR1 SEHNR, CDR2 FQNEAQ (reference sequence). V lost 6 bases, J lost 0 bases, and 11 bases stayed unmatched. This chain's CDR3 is CASSFPTGGGMNTEAFF. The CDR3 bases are TGTGCCAGCAGTTTTCCTACAGGGGGCGGAATGAACACTGAAGCTTTCTTT.

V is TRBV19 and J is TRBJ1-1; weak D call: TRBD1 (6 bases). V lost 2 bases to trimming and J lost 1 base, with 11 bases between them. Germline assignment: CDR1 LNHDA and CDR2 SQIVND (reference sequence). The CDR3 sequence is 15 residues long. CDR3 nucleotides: TGTGCCAGTAGTATACGTGGGGGCGCGAACACTGAAGCTTTCTTT. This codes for CASSIRGGANTEAFF. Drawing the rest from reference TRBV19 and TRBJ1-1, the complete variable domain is DGGITQSPKYLFRKEGQNVTLSCEQNLNHDAMYWYRQDPGQGLRLIYYSQIVNDFQKGDIAEGYSVSREKKESFPLTVTSAQKNPTAFYLCASSIRGGANTEAFFGQGTRLTVV.

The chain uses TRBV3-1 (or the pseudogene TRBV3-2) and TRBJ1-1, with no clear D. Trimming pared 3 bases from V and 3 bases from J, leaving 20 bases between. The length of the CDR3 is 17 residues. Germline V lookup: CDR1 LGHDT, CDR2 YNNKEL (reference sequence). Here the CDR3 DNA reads TGTGCCAGCAGCCAGGTACACTCCCGCCCGTTCGACACTGAAGCTTTCTTT. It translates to CASSQVHSRPFDTEAFF.

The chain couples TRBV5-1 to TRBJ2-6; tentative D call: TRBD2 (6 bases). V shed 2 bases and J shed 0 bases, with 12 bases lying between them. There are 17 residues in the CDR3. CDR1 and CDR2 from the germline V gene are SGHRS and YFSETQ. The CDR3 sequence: CASSFLAPSSGANVLTF. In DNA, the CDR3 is TGCGCCAGCAGCTTCCTAGCGCCAAGCTCTGGGGCCAACGTCCTGACTTTC.

CDR3 region: CASSRDTQGETQYF. The CDR3 nucleotides are TGCGCCAGCAGCAGGGACACCCAGGGAGAGACCCAGTACTTC. This rearrangement joins TRBV5-1 to TRBJ2-5; TRBD1 is a possible D gene (6 bases). The CDR3 totals 14 residues. Germline lookup yields CDR1 SGHRS and CDR2 YFSETQ. Trimming shortened V by 4 bases and J by 4 bases, and 14 bases separated the two germline ends.

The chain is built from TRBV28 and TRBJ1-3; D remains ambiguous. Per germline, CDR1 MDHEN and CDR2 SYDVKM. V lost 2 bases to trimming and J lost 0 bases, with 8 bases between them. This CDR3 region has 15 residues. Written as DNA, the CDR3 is TGTGCCAGCAGTTTACTACAGAGCTCTGGAAACACCATATATTTT. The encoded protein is CASSLLQSSGNTIYF.

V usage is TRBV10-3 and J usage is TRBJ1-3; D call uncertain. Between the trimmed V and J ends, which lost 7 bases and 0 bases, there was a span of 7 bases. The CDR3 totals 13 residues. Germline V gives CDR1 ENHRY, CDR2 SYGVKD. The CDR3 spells CAIMTASGNTIYF. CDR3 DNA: TGTGCCATCATGACGGCCTCTGGAAACACCATATATTTT.